Shown below are 32 T cell receptor beta chains from a single sample sequenced in a study of beta chain features in type 1 diabetes. Regarding the study as a whole: Type 1 diabetes patients had TCRB CDR3s that were shorter (moderately but significantly so) in all four CD4+ subsets.

Expressed TCRB transcripts were sequenced after all isolated RNA was converted to cDNA. The method was immunoSEQ multiplex PCR; TCRdb's version includes in-frame clones alone and lacks a portion of them. The repertoire consists of 25,000 to 30,000 clones, with less than 70% occurring once and the leading ten covering 2.4%. Their antigens are not known. Input material: Tregs from blood. Receptor source: a young woman with type 1 diabetes.

The chain uses TRBV29-1 and TRBJ1-5; perhaps TRBD1 as D (6 bases). CDR1 and CDR2 from the germline V gene are SQVTM and ANQGSEA. There are 13 residues in the CDR3. Trimming removed 6 bases at V and 3 bases at J, with 12 bases between. The CDR3 coding sequence is TGCAGCGTGCAGGACAGCTTCAATCAGCCCCAGCATTTT. This sequence encodes CSVQDSFNQPQHF.

The chain combines TRBV2 with TRBJ1-1, with D unresolved. Trimming took off 7 bases at V and 4 bases at J, with 16 bases between the two ends. Per germline, CDR1 SNHLY and CDR2 FYNNEI. This CDR3 region has 14 residues. CDR3 amino acids: CASIRGGKSTEAFF. Here the CDR3 DNA reads TGTGCCAGCATCCGGGGAGGCAAAAGCACTGAAGCTTTCTTT. The full variable domain, its missing parts supplied by reference TRBV2 and TRBJ1-1, is EPEVTQTPSHQVTQMGQEVILRCVPISNHLYFYWYRQILGQKVEFLVSFYNNEISEKSEIFDDQFSVERPDGSNFTLKIRSTKLEDSAMYFCASIRGGKSTEAFFGQGTRLTVV.

This clone was seen only a few times. The V gene is TRBV7-9, the J gene TRBJ2-7, with TRBD1 as a possible D gene (6 bases). The CDR3 length is 14 residues. Germline-derived CDR1 and CDR2 are SEHNR and FQNEAQ (reference sequence). Between the trimmed V and J ends, which lost 5 bases and 2 bases, there was a span of 13 bases. CDR3 DNA: TGTGCCAGCAGCCCCGAACAGGGCCCCTACGAGCAGTACTTC. Its protein is CASSPEQGPYEQYF.

The CDR3 nucleotides read TGTGCCAGCAGGGGGACAGGGACCTACGAGCAGTACTTC. Translating gives CASRGTGTYEQYF. This chain uses TRBV6-1 with TRBJ2-7, with 9 nucleotides matching TRBD1. This CDR3 comprises 13 residues. Germline lookup yields CDR1 MNHNS and CDR2 SASEGT. V gave up 6 bases and J gave up 2 bases; unmatched junction bases: 2.

Note on this clone: An end of the junction differs from the germline gene, which may be a read error. The chain links TRBV2 to TRBJ2-6, with a tentative D call TRBD1 (5 bases). Germline V CDR1 and CDR2: SNHLY, FYNNEI. The CDR3 loop spans 16 amino acids. This chain's CDR3 is CASSQSGSTGANVPTF. The CDR3 bases are TGTGCCAGCAGCCAGTCAGGGTCTACTGGGGCCAACGTCCCGACTTTC.

This chain connects TRBV5-1 to TRBJ2-1; 9 positions match TRBD2. CDR3 length: 17 residues. CDR1 and CDR2 (germline): SGHRS, YFSETQ. V gave up 4 bases and J gave up 4 bases; unmatched junction bases: 12. This CDR3 reads CASSIQSSGNLYNEQFF. CDR3 in DNA: TGCGCCAGCAGCATCCAGTCTAGCGGGAACTTGTACAATGAGCAGTTCTTC.

This chain links TRBV5-1 with TRBJ1-1, with a possible D match to TRBD1 (5 bases). The CDR3 spans 14 residues. Trimming stripped 3 bases from V and 1 base from J, with 10 bases between. Germline assignment: CDR1 SGHRS and CDR2 YFSETQ. The CDR3 is CASSSDSTNTEAFF. As DNA, the CDR3 is TGCGCCAGCAGCTCAGACAGCACGAACACTGAAGCTTTCTTT.

The genes are TRBV28 and TRBJ1-2, with D possibly matching TRBD1 (6 bases). CDR3 size: 13 residues. Germline CDR1 is MDHEN and CDR2 is SYDVKM. V was cut by 6 bases and J by 4 bases, with 12 bases left in between. The CDR3 region has the DNA TGTGCCAGCAGCGCGGACAGTTCCTATGGCTACACCTTC. Protein sequence: CASSADSSYGYTF.

The chain joins TRBV10-3 to TRBJ2-7; 11 bases fit TRBD2. V lost 6 bases and J lost 5; bases outside the gene matches: 12. The CDR3 is 16 residues long. CDR1 and CDR2 from the germline V gene are ENHRY and SYGVKD. The CDR3 nucleotides read TGTGCCATCAGCCCGCGACTAGCGGGAACCGTCAACGAGCAGTACTTC. Translated, it gives CAISPRLAGTVNEQYF.

This clone is judged medium-sized. The chain carries TRBV28 and TRBJ2-7; D is uncertain. The CDR3 is 15 amino acids. Germline loops: CDR1 MDHEN, CDR2 SYDVKM. Trimming pared 5 bases from V and 0 bases from J, leaving 14 bases between. CDR3 bases: TGTGCCAGCAGTAGCGTCCCGGATAGCTCCTACGAGCAGTACTTC. This encodes CASSSVPDSSYEQYF.

The rearrangement joins TRBV18 to TRBJ1-1; no clear D. The germline V gene has CDR1 KGHSH and CDR2 LQKENI. The CDR3 runs 13 residues. V was shortened by 3 bases and J by 3 bases, with 8 bases between the two germline ends. CDR3 amino acids: CASSPQRHTEAFF. CDR3 nucleotides: TGTGCCAGCTCACCGCAGAGGCACACTGAAGCTTTCTTT.

The V call is TRBV5-1, the J call TRBJ2-5, with TRBD1 matching over 9 bases. Germline CDR1 is SGHRS and CDR2 is YFSETQ. This CDR3 has 14 residues. Trimming at V came to 3 bases and at J to 4 bases, leaving 4 bases not matched to a gene. This chain's CDR3 is CASSSGQGTETQYF. CDR3 in DNA: TGCGCCAGCAGCTCGGGACAGGGCACAGAGACCCAGTACTTC.

V is TRBV7-2 and J is TRBJ2-1; D is undetermined. Germline assignment: CDR1 SGHTA and CDR2 FQGNSA. The CDR3 covers 13 residues. Trimming took 1 base from V and 9 from J, leaving 10 bases between them. In nucleotides, the CDR3 is TGTGCCAGCAGCTTAGGACTTTTAAGTGAGCAGTTCTTC. Amino acid sequence: CASSLGLLSEQFF.

The chain uses TRBV29-1 and TRBJ2-5, with 7 bases lining up with TRBD2. This CDR3 is 14 amino acids long. The V gene's germline CDR1 is SQVTM and CDR2 ANQGSEA. J lost 5 bases, V lost 5 bases, and 11 bases had no gene match. The CDR3 region is CSVLAGAGLETQYF. The DNA of the CDR3 is TGCAGCGTTCTCGCGGGAGCAGGTTTGGAGACCCAGTACTTC.

V usage is TRBV30 and J usage is TRBJ2-7; TRBD1 might be the D (5 bases). The germline V and J ends were trimmed by 4 bases and 2 bases, with 12 bases remaining between them. This CDR3 has 13 amino acids. Per the germline V gene, CDR1 is GTSNPN and CDR2 is SVGIG (reference sequence). The chain's CDR3 is CAWTPQTAYEQYF. CDR3 DNA: TGTGCCTGGACCCCTCAGACAGCCTACGAGCAGTACTTC. The complete variable domain, with remaining parts taken from reference TRBV30 and TRBJ2-7, reads SQTIHQWPATLVQPVGSPLSLECTVEGTSNPNLYWYRQAAGRGLQLLFYSVGIGQISSEVPQNLSASRPQDRQFILSSKKLLLSDSGFYLCAWTPQTAYEQYFGPGTRLTVT.

The rearrangement joins TRBV30 to TRBJ2-3; tentatively, D is TRBD2 (6 bases). Germline V gene lookup returns CDR1 GTSNPN and CDR2 SVGIG (reference sequence). The CDR3 totals 15 residues. Trimming removed 3 bases at V and 5 bases at J, with 18 bases between. The CDR3 DNA follows: TGTGCCTGGAGCGGCGGGGTTTACAGCGGAGATACGCAGTATTTT. It yields the protein CAWSGGVYSGDTQYF.

This clone has a single count. The chain joins TRBV27 to TRBJ2-1; D possibly corresponds to TRBD1 (6 bases). This CDR3 spans 14 amino acids. The V end was cut by 9 bases, the J end by 1 base, with 13 bases between. Germline V lookup: CDR1 MNHEY, CDR2 SMNVEV (reference sequence). The CDR3 DNA follows: TGTGCCAGTTACAGGGATTTGTCCTACAATGAGCAGTTCTTC. It codes for CASYRDLSYNEQFF.

CDR3 protein: CASSPGQVSYNEQFF. The CDR3 coding sequence is TGCGCCAGCAGCCCGGGACAGGTCTCCTACAATGAGCAGTTCTTC. V gene TRBV10-1 combines with J gene TRBJ2-1; 8 nucleotides line up with TRBD1. Germline CDR1 is WNHNN and CDR2 is SYGVQD (reference sequence). The V segment lost 6 bases and the J segment 0 bases; nucleotides outside the gene matches: 4. The CDR3 has 15 residues.

The chain combines TRBV10-1 with TRBJ2-1; 11 bases align to TRBD1. J lost 8 bases, V lost 2 bases, and 2 bases had no gene match. CDR1 and CDR2 from the germline V gene are WNHNN and SYGVQD (reference sequence). The CDR3 spans 14 residues. The CDR3 loop is CASSEGQGAYEQFF. The CDR3 DNA reads as TGCGCCAGCAGTGAGGGACAGGGGGCTTATGAGCAGTTCTTC.

V and J are TRBV5-1 and TRBJ2-2, with 10 bases that match TRBD1. With 7 bases clipped from V and 6 bases from J, the junction kept 9 bases outside the gene matches. Germline values: CDR1 SGHRS, CDR2 YFSETQ. The length of the CDR3 is 15 residues. The DNA for the CDR3 is TGCGCCAGCCGAAGGACAGGGGGTTCATCCGGGGAGCTGTTTTTT. This encodes CASRRTGGSSGELFF.

The sample holds a few counts of this clone. The chain recombines TRBV10-3 with TRBJ1-1; 8 positions match TRBD1. The CDR3 covers 15 residues. With V trimmed by 7 bases and J by 3 bases, 10 bases remained unmatched. Germline lookup yields CDR1 ENHRY and CDR2 SYGVKD. The CDR3 sequence: CAIKRSGGADTEAFF. For the CDR3, the DNA is TGTGCCATCAAGCGCTCAGGGGGCGCGGACACTGAAGCTTTCTTT.

The rearrangement joins TRBV7-3 to TRBJ2-2; D gene ambiguous. Germline CDR1 and CDR2: SGHTA and FQGTGA. The ends were cut back, 5 bases at V and 7 bases at J, with 11 bases in the middle. CDR3 length equals 13 residues. CDR3 coding DNA: TGTGCCAGCAGCCCAATAACTGGCGGGGAGCTGTTTTTT. It codes for CASSPITGGELFF.

This clone was seen a few times. V usage is TRBV30 and J usage is TRBJ2-5, with 9 bases fitting TRBD1. The CDR3 is made up of 13 amino acids. With 5 bases clipped from V and 4 bases from J, the junction kept 5 bases outside the gene matches. Per germline, CDR1 GTSNPN and CDR2 SVGIG (reference sequence). CDR3 residues: CAWDRGAGETQYF. As DNA, the CDR3 is TGTGCCTGGGACAGGGGGGCCGGAGAGACCCAGTACTTC.

The V and J genes are TRBV10-3 and TRBJ2-1, with a tentative D call TRBD1 (7 bases). Germline lookup yields CDR1 ENHRY and CDR2 SYGVKD. The CDR3 loop spans 15 amino acids. V lost 3 bases, J lost 4 bases, and 13 bases lay in between. The CDR3 loop reads CAISEGGGRYNEQFF. The CDR3 DNA sequence: TGTGCCATCAGTGAAGGAGGGGGCCGGTACAATGAGCAGTTCTTC.

In nucleotides, the CDR3 is TGTGCCAGCAGTTACACGGGGACAGGTAGGAATGAGCAGTTCTTC. Protein: CASSYTGTGRNEQFF. The V gene is TRBV6-5, the J gene TRBJ2-1, with TRBD1 matching 8 bases. CDR3 length equals 15 residues. Per germline, CDR1 MNHEY and CDR2 SVGAGI. The ends lost 2 bases at V and 7 bases at J; junction bases unmatched: 7.

This clone was observed a few times. The chain links TRBV7-3 to TRBJ1-1; 8 nucleotides align to TRBD1. The CDR3 runs 13 residues. Trimming took 5 bases from V and 6 from J; bases not matched to a gene: 5. Germline V CDR1 and CDR2: SGHTA, FQGTGA. The CDR3 DNA sequence: TGTGCCAGCAGCGGACAGGGACGGGCTGAAGCTTTCTTT. Its translation is CASSGQGRAEAFF.

This clone was observed a single time. This sequence joins TRBV6-5 and TRBJ2-3; TRBD2 agrees at 11 bases. The germline CDR1 and CDR2 sequences are MNHEY and SVGAGI. With 5 bases clipped from V and 12 bases from J, the junction kept 10 bases outside the gene matches. The CDR3 totals 14 residues. This CDR3 reads CASSPGLAGGTQYF. In nucleotides, the CDR3 is TGTGCCAGCAGTCCCGGGCTAGCGGGAGGAACACAGTATTTT.

DNA of the CDR3: TGCGCCAGCAGCTTGGATATTGCGGTGCAAGAGACCCAGTACTTC. Amino acid sequence: CASSLDIAVQETQYF. The J gene is TRBJ2-5, the V gene TRBV5-1, with no clear D. Deletions cut 0 bases from V and 2 bases from J, with 11 bases between. The CDR3 is made up of 15 amino acids. Germline CDR1 reads SGHRS; CDR2 reads YFSETQ.

The V and J genes are TRBV4-1 and TRBJ2-7, with 7 bases aligning to TRBD2. Germline CDR1 and CDR2: MGHRA and YSYEKL. CDR3 size: 17 residues. Trimming took 4 bases from V and 2 from J; bases not matched to a gene: 14. For the CDR3, the DNA is TGCGCCAGCAGCCCCATAAGCGGGGCTAGCAGACCCTACGAGCAGTACTTC. It specifies CASSPISGASRPYEQYF.

The V gene is TRBV9, the J gene TRBJ1-2; tentative D call: TRBD1 (5 bases). This CDR3 contains 13 residues. Trimming shortened V by 3 bases and J by 2 bases, and 8 bases separated the two germline ends. Looked up from germline, CDR1 is SGDLS and CDR2 is YYNGEE. The DNA for the CDR3 is TGTGCCAGCAGCGCACAGGAGAACTATGGCTACACCTTC. This encodes CASSAQENYGYTF.

This clone was seen only a few times. This rearrangement joins TRBV9 to TRBJ2-2, with 14 bases that match TRBD2. Germline trimming cut 1 base from V and 6 bases from J; bases unmatched to any gene: 8. This CDR3 region has 18 residues. Germline V gene lookup returns CDR1 SGDLS and CDR2 YYNGEE. CDR3 DNA: TGTGCCAGCAGCGTACGGGGACTAGCGGGAGTCTCTGCCGGGGAGCTGTTTTTT. Translating gives CASSVRGLAGVSAGELFF.

This rearrangement joins TRBV6-1 to TRBJ2-7; no clear D. Between the trimmed V and J ends, which lost 1 base and 3 bases, there was a span of 7 bases. The CDR3 is made up of 13 amino acids. Germline values: CDR1 MNHNS, CDR2 SASEGT. The CDR3 region is CASSEGYFYEQYF. The CDR3 nucleotides are TGTGCCAGCAGTGAAGGCTACTTCTACGAGCAGTACTTC.